This T cell receptor beta chain stems from a study of T cell responses to AZD1222 COVID-19 vaccine. Across the whole study: The analysis combined second doses at about 4 or about 12 weeks. Study observations and caveats: Every sample of the repertoires postdated the peak T cell response. It should be noted that donors were predominantly white British and more often female, and clonal diversity was possibly underestimated.

With regard to this clone: Its antigen is undetermined.

The assay was immunoSEQ multiplex PCR, and TCRdb's table has in-frame clones only and misses some. The data hold over 50,000 clones, with approximately 88% observed a single time. The junction had 10 bases not matched to a gene; V was cut back by 4 bases and J by 4 bases. From germline, CDR1 is SGHRS and CDR2 YFSETQ. The CDR3 has 17 amino acids. V usage is TRBV5-1 and J usage is TRBJ2-5; 13 bases line up with TRBD2. The sample was peripheral blood, taken on day 0 of AZD1222 vaccination. This TCR was recovered from an adult in good health. CDR3 amino acids: CASSKGLAGAVGETQYF. In DNA, the CDR3 is TGCGCCAGCAGCAAAGGACTAGCGGGAGCTGTAGGAGAGACCCAGTACTTC.